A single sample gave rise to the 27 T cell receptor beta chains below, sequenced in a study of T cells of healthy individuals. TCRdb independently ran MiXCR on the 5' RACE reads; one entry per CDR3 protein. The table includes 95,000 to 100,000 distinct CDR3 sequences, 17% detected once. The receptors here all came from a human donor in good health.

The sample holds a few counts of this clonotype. The CDR3, as DNA: TGTGCCAGCACCGACAGCTACGAGCAGTACTTC. Translated, it gives CASTDSYEQYF. The chain is built from TRBV6-5 and TRBJ2-7, with D perhaps matching TRBD1 (5 bases). Germline V gene lookup returns CDR1 MNHEY and CDR2 SVGAGI. The V end lost 7 bases, the J end lost 3 bases, and 7 bases lay between the germline ends. This CDR3 is 11 amino acids long.

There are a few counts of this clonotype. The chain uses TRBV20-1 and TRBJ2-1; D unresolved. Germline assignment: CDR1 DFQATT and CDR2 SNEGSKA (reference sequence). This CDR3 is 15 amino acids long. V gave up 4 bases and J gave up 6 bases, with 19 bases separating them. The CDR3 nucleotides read TGCAGTGCTAAAACCGGGCAGAGTATCCGCAATGAGCAGTTCTTC. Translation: CSAKTGQSIRNEQFF.

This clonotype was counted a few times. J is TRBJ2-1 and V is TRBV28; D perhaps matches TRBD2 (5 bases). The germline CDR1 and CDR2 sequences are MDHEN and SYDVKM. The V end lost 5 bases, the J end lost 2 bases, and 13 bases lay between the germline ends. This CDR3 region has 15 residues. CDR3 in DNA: TGTGCCAGCAGTGGACGGAGCGGCCCCTACAATGAGCAGTTCTTC. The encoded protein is CASSGRSGPYNEQFF.

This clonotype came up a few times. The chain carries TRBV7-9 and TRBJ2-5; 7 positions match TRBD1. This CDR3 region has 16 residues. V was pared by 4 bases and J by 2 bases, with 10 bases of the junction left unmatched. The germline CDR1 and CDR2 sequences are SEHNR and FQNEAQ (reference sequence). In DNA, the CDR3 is TGTGCCAGCAGCTCCTCCCAAGGGGGCTCGCAAGAGACCCAGTACTTC. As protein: CASSSSQGGSQETQYF.

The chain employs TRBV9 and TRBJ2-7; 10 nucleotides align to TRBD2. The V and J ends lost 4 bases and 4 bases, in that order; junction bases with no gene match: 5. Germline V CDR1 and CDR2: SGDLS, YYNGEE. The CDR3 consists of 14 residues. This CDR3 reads CASSLETSGYEQYF. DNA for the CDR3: TGTGCCAGCAGCCTCGAGACTAGCGGGTACGAGCAGTACTTC.

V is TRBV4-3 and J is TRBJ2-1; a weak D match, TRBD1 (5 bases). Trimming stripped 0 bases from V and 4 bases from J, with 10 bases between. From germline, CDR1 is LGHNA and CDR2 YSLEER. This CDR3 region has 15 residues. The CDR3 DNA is TGCGCCAGCAGCCAAGATAGGAGACAGTACAATGAGCAGTTCTTC. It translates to CASSQDRRQYNEQFF.

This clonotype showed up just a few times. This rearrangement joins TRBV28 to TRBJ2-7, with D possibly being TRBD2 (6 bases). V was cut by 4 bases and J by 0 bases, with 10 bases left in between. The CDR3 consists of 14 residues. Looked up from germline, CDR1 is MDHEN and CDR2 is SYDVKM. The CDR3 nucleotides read TGTGCCAGCAGTTCCCTCGGGAGCTCCTACGAGCAGTACTTC. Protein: CASSSLGSSYEQYF.

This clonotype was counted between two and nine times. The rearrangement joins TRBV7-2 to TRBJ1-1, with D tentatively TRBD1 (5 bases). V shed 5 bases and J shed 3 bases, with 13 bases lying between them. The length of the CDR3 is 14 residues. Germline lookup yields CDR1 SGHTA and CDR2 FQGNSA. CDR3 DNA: TGTGCCAGCAGCCCCGTCCCGGGGCACACTGAAGCTTTCTTT. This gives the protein CASSPVPGHTEAFF.

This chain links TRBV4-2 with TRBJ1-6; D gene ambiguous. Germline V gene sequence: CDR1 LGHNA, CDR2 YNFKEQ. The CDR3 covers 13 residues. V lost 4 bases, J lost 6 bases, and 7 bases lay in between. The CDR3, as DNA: TGTGCCAGCAGCCCGGGGATTAATTCACCCCTCCACTTT. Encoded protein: CASSPGINSPLHF.

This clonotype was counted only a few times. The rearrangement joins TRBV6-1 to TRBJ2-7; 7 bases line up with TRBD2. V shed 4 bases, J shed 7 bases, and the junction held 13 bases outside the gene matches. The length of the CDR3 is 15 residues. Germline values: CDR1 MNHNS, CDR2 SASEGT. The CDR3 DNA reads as TGTGCCAGCAGTGGAGGTCTGCGGGAGCTGGGTGAGCAGTACTTC. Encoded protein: CASSGGLRELGEQYF.

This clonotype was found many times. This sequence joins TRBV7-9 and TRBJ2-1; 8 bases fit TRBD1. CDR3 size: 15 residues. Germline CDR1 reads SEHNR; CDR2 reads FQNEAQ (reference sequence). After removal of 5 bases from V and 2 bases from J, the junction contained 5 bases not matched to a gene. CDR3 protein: CASSGGQGTYNEQFF. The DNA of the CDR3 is TGTGCCAGCAGCGGAGGACAGGGAACCTACAATGAGCAGTTCTTC.

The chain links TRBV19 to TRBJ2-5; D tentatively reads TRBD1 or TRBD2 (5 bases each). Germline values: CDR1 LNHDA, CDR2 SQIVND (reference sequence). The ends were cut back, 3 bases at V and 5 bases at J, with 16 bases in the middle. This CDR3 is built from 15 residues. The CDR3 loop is CASSMGFRGQETQYF. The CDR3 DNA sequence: TGTGCCAGTAGTATGGGGTTTCGGGGCCAGGAGACCCAGTACTTC. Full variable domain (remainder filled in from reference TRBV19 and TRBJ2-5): DGGITQSPKYLFRKEGQNVTLSCEQNLNHDAMYWYRQDPGQGLRLIYYSQIVNDFQKGDIAEGYSVSREKKESFPLTVTSAQKNPTAFYLCASSMGFRGQETQYFGPGTRLLVL.

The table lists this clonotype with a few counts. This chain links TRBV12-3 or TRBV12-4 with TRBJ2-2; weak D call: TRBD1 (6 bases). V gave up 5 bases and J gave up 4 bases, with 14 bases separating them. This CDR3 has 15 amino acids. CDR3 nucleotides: TGTGCCAGCAGTCTCACCCAACAGGGCACCGGGGAGCTGTTTTTT. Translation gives CASSLTQQGTGELFF.

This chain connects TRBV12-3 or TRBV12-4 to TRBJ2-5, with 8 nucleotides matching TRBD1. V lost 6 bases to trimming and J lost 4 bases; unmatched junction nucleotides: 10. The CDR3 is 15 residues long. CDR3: CASRAPGRGRETQYF. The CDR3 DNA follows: TGTGCCAGCAGGGCCCCAGGCAGGGGGCGAGAGACCCAGTACTTC.

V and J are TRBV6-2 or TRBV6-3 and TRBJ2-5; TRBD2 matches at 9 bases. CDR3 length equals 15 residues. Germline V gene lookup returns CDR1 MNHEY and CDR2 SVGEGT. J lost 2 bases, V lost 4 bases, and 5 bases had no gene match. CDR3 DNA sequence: TGTGCCAGCAGTTCGGCGGGAGGGCAACAAGAGACCCAGTACTTC. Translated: CASSSAGGQQETQYF.

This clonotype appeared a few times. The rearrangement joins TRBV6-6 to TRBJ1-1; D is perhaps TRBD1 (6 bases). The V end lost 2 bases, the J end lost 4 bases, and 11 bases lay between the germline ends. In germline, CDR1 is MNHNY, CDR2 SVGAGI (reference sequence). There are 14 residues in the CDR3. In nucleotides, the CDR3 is TGTGCCAGCAGTTACAGTCGGGGGCTCACTGAAGCTTTCTTT. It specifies CASSYSRGLTEAFF.

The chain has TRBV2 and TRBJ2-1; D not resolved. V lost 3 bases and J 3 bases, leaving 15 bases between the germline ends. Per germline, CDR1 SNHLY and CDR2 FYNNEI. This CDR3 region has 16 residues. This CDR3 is CASSEDAGRSYNEQFF. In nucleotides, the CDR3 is TGTGCCAGCAGTGAGGACGCAGGTAGAAGCTACAATGAGCAGTTCTTC.

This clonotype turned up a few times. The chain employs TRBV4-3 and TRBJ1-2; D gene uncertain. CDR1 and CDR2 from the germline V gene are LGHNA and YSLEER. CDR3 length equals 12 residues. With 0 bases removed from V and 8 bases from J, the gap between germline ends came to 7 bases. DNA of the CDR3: TGCGCCAGCAGCCAAGAAAAACGAGGCTACACCTTC. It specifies CASSQEKRGYTF.

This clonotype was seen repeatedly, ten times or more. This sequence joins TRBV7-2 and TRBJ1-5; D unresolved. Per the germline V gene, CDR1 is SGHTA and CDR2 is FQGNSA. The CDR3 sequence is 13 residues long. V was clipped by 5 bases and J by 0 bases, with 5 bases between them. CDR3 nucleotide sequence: TGTGCCAGCAGCCACAATAGCAATCAGCCCCAGCATTTT. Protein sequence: CASSHNSNQPQHF.

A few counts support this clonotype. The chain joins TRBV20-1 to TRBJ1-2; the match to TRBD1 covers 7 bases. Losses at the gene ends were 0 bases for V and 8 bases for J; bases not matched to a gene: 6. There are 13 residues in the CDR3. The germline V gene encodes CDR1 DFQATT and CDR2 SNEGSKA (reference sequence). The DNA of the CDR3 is TGCAGTGCTAGAGATCGGACAGGCGACGGCTACACCTTC. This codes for CSARDRTGDGYTF.

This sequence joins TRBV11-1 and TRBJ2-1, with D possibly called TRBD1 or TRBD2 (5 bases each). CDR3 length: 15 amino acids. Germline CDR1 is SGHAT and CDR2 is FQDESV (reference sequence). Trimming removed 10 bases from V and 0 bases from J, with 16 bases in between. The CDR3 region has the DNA TGTGCCACGGCCAGGGACCGCAGCTCCTACAATGAGCAGTTCTTC. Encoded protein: CATARDRSSYNEQFF.

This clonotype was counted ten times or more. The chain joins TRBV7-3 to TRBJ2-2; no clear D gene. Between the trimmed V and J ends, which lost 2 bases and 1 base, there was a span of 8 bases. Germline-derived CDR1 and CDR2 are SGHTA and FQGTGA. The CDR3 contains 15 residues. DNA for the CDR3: TGTGCCAGCAGCTTATTTTCAGGGAACACCGGGGAGCTGTTTTTT. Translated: CASSLFSGNTGELFF.

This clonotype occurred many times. The CDR3 sequence is CSVSQGNTEAFF. The CDR3 DNA reads as TGCAGCGTTTCTCAGGGGAACACTGAAGCTTTCTTT. The chain has TRBV29-1 and TRBJ1-1; tentative D call: TRBD1 (5 bases). Germline-derived CDR1 and CDR2 are SQVTM and ANQGSEA. The CDR3 length is 12 residues. Deletions cut 5 bases from V and 1 base from J, with 8 bases between.

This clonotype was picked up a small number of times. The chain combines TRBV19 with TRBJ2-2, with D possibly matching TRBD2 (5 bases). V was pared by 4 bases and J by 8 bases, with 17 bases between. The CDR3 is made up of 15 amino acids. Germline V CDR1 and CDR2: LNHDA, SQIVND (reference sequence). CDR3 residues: CASSTISPERGELFF. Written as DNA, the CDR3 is TGTGCCAGTAGTACAATTAGTCCCGAGCGGGGGGAGCTGTTTTTT.

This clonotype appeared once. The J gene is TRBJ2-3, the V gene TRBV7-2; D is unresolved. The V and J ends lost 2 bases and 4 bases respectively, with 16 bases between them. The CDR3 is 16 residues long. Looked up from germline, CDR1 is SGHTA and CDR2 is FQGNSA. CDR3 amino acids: CASSLQPIGPPDTQYF. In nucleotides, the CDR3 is TGTGCCAGCAGCTTACAACCGATCGGCCCACCAGATACGCAGTATTTT. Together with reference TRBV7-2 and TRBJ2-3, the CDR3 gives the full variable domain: GAGVSQSPSNKVTEKGKDVELRCDPISGHTALYWYRQSLGQGLEFLIYFQGNSAPDKSGLPSDRFSAERTGGSVSTLTIQRTQQEDSAVYLCASSLQPIGPPDTQYFGPGTRLTVL.

The CDR3 region is CASSLWTGDWNEQFF. CDR3 bases: TGTGCCAGCAGCTTGTGGACAGGGGACTGGAATGAGCAGTTCTTC. The genes are TRBV6-6 and TRBJ2-1, with 9 bases identical to TRBD1. Germline trimming cut 6 bases from V and 7 bases from J; bases unmatched to any gene: 10. The CDR3 runs 15 residues. The germline V gene has CDR1 MNHNY and CDR2 SVGAGI (reference sequence).

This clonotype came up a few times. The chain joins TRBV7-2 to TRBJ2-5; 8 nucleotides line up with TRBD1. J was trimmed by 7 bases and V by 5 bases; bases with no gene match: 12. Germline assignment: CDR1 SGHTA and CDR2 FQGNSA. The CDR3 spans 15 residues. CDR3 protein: CASSRGQGGEGTQYF. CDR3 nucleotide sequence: TGTGCCAGCAGCAGAGGACAGGGCGGAGAGGGGACCCAGTACTTC.